Here is one T cell receptor beta chain with its context. Antigen specificity is unknown. This specimen belongs to a study of beta chain features in type 1 diabetes. Broader study findings: There was a moderate but significant shortening of TCRB CDR3s in all four CD4+ subsets of Type 1 diabetes patients.

Germline CDR1 SGHNT, CDR2 YYREEE (reference sequence). V lost 0 bases and J lost 5; bases outside the gene matches: 10. This CDR3 has 17 amino acids. Of the isolated RNA, all was reverse transcribed, and so the sequenced material was expressed TCRB transcripts. Here immunoSEQ multiplex PCR was the method, and the copy in TCRdb shows in-frame clones only, minus some. The sample shows 250,000 or so clones, roughly 14% of them seen only once. Specimen: naive CD4+ T cells from blood. The chain is built from TRBV5-4 and TRBJ2-1; 8 nucleotides line up with TRBD2. The receptor comes from a man aged 30-40 years with type 1 diabetes. CDR3: CASSLGGAGGSHNEQFF. CDR3 sequence (DNA): TGTGCCAGCAGCTTGGGGGGGGCGGGAGGTAGCCACAATGAGCAGTTCTTC.